This T cell receptor beta chain was observed in a study of cytomegalovirus exposure and HLA in healthy donors (TCRdb year 2017). A note on the overall study: According to an earlier analysis of a few hundred of the donors, some 180 million T cells yielded roughly 110 million unique TCR beta sequences and about 300 Gb of sequence data. An early release covering 500 to 750 HLA-typed donors comprised approximately 290 gigabases of sequencing data and 85 million or so unique TCR sequences. Of the approximately 400 genotyped donors, about 80% fell in the genetic ancestry cluster associated with self-reported Caucasian donors. The study aimed to test whether cataloging public T cell receptors could reveal signatures of past pathogen exposure. The T cell repertoires of under 750 subjects were profiled by immunosequencing and related to cytomegalovirus serostatus. In addition to the first cohort of roughly 670 subjects, a separate validation cohort of 120 different subjects was used. High-throughput TCR immunosequencing, statistical association of individual TCRs with disease status, and machine learning were combined to predict cytomegalovirus infection status. To study patterns of TCR occurrence, a later analysis re-analyzed previously published TCR beta repertoires from 500 to 850 donors and added high-resolution HLA genotyping. The later analysis used no new phenotypic data to find candidate immune exposures, relying instead on TCR beta sequences and their occurrence across donors. An earlier analysis of more than 450 of the donors used high-throughput TCR beta sequencing to judge whether each TCR beta V gene segment behaved as functional or pseudogenic. Donor age, sex, ethnicity and CMV serostatus were collected together with the repertoire data. A later genetic analysis used genome-wide SNP genotypes for about three fifths of the 666 donors, treating that subset as a discovery cohort. All discovery cohort repertoires had been generated on a single sequencing platform. Class I and class II HLA loci were covered by the typing at four-digit resolution. Typing coverage varied by locus: roughly 629-630 donors for A, B, C, DRB1 and DQB1; roughly 510 for DQA1; about 600 for DPA1; 450 to 480 for DPB1. Because of strong linkage in the cohort, a few DR-DQ haplotypes were treated as single units for association and clustering. Among 300 to 450 genotyped donors of the cohort, an average of around 240,000 unique TCR beta nucleotide sequences were sequenced per donor, roughly 20% of them non-productive.

Taken from the germline V gene, the CDR1 and CDR2 loops are SGDLS and YYNGEE. The junction shows trimming of 0 bases on V and 3 bases on J, and the gene matches do not reach 3 bases of it. Measured from the cysteine to the phenylalanine, the CDR3 is 15 residues long. CDR3 DNA only is kept here, 45 bases in frame from base 1. The cohort comprised around 690 healthy bone marrow donors. All cohort members were sampled while nominally healthy, although unrecorded immune exposures were likely present. The donor was CMV seronegative and belonged to the group of 352 seronegative cohort members. Each donor provided a peripheral blood sample, and peripheral blood mononuclear cells were used for TCR beta sequencing. Genomic DNA was extracted from the blood cell samples with the Qiagen DNeasy Blood Extraction Kit. To prepare the library, the immunoSEQ multiplex PCR assay was applied. The multiplex PCR relied on a mix of 60 forward primers for TCR Vbeta segments and 13 reverse primers for TCR Jbeta segments. Amplification of the CDR3 region of rearranged TCR beta genes was performed with a multiplex PCR assay on genomic DNA. On the Illumina HiSeq System, the amplified TCR beta libraries were sequenced as 87-base-pair reads. Per the authors' processing: In a later analysis, around 80 million unique TCR beta chains were counted across the approximately 640 repertoires, and about 10 million of these chains were shared by at least two donors. Raw reads were error-corrected and collapsed into unique sequences with a nearest-neighbor algorithm that merged closely related sequences to remove PCR and sequencing errors. To assign V, D and J gene segments, CDR3 sequences were aligned to IMGT reference sequences. For a sequence to be retained, at least a six-nucleotide match to both a V gene segment and a J gene segment was required. A rearrangement was called productive if the CDR3 had no stop codons and remained in frame with V and J, and every other rearrangement was called non-productive. Following IMGT convention, CDR3 was defined as the stretch from the second conserved V-encoded cysteine to the conserved J-encoded phenylalanine. Sequences without an unambiguous match to a single V gene segment were excluded from the earlier analysis of 450 to 750 of the donors. In an earlier analysis of 450 to 700 of the donors, V segments were called functional above 56.7% productive rearrangements and were called segregating when the between-donor standard deviation exceeded 5%. A statistical classification framework was built to diagnose cytomegalovirus status from the catalog of TCR beta chain sequences. In a later analysis, V and J genes were assigned by comparing TCR nucleotide sequences against IMGT/GENE-DB human TR gene sequences. In a later analysis, CDR3 sequences and most-parsimonious VDJ recombination scenarios were assigned using the TCRdist pipeline. In a later analysis, each TCR beta chain was defined by its CDR3 amino acid sequence together with its V-gene family, and reads lacking a unique V-gene family were excluded. To address suspected cross-contamination and a sequencing artifact, a later analysis removed over 500 highly shared, low-generation-probability nucleotide sequences. A later analysis calculated a clonal expansion index for each public chain from normalized within-repertoire ranks of inferred template counts. In a later analysis, generation probabilities were computed with a VDJ recombination model fitted to out-of-frame rearrangements, and the resulting probabilities were checked against IGoR. In a later analysis, hypergeometric tests were used to score TCR-TCR, TCR-HLA and TCR-CMV co-occurrence, with a repertoire-size bias correction applied to TCR pairs. False discovery rates were estimated in a later analysis by permuting HLA or CMV assignments 20 times. In a later analysis, co-occurring TCRs were grouped using DBSCAN, with TCRdist sequence similarity added in when clustering inside HLA-allele-positive subsets. For co-occurrence clustering, repertoires with fewer than 30,000 or more than 120,000 public chains were excluded, along with a handful of repertoires with anomalous nucleotide sharing. TCRdb holds this immuneACCESS table with in-frame rearrangements only. Some clones are missing; in checked studies, unresolved V genes explain under half, and the rest has no known cause. V and J calls and clone size are copied from that table; D and trimming were computed from the DNA. This sample is represented by about 110,000 clones; 75% of them were singletons. 2.5% of the sample rests with the top ten.

General findings and caveats noted by the study authors: Compared with the roughly 600-donor mean, donors in an Asian-associated ancestry cluster had fewer N-insertions in productive TCRs, according to a later genetic analysis. A cluster of highly shared sequence variants was judged likely to be a technical artifact of the sequencing pipeline. Several of the top co-occurrence clusters appeared to be linked to parvovirus B19, influenza, CMV and Epstein-Barr virus, according to a later analysis. In a later genetic analysis, a missense DCLRE1C variant was associated with V-gene and J-gene trimming of TCR beta chains, and the association was replicated in an independent cohort. According to a later analysis, TCR association rates differed among HLA loci, with DRB1 alleles showing the most associated TCRs and HLA-C alleles showing the fewest. Most TCR sequences were seen in very few donors, while some public TCRs were found in many individuals. In an earlier analysis of over 550 of the donors, most TCR beta V segments were observed in productive rearrangements about 87% or about 30% of the time, broadly matching IMGT annotations. Correlated functional status among segregating V segments might be attributable to linkage disequilibrium, but an unknown experimental factor could not be ruled out. Most CMV-associated TCR beta chains appeared to be HLA-restricted in a later analysis, and the HLA associations seemed to be driven largely by CMV exposure. Because some donors lacked HLA typing at each locus, the association tests relied only on the typed subset. This cohort had only TCR beta chains sequenced, and the lack of alpha or paired-chain data limited which features could be detected. The classifier was reported to diagnose cytomegalovirus status with high specificity and sensitivity in both the original cohort and the validation cohort. Assigning TCR associations to individual alleles was difficult when HLA alleles, especially DR and DQ, strongly co-occurred. Some IMGT-functional V segments, including TRBV6-2 and TRBV6-3, could not be distinguished by the 87-base-pair reads and were therefore excluded. A few of the identified cytomegalovirus-associated TCR beta chains were confirmed in vitro to be specific for cytomegalovirus antigens. The study listed 170 or so TCR beta chains as associated with cytomegalovirus. Presence/absence analyses assumed roughly uniform sequencing depth across donors, an assumption that may not hold. A further reported finding was that TCR beta sequences accurately predicted the HLA-A and HLA-B alleles for most subjects in the first cohort. A later analysis associated about 17,000 TCR beta sequences with specific HLA alleles at a false discovery rate of 0.05. The earlier analysis of some 560 of the donors excluded roughly 17 rarely observed V segments, including chromosome 9 orphons, because counts were too low. In a later analysis, HLA-associated TCR beta chains were found to be more clonally expanded and to have lower generation probabilities than equally common non-associated chains. CMV serostatus was the only immune exposure information available for the cohort. According to the authors, the approach could potentially be generalized to other disease states and immunological phenotypes.

As for this clone: Its antigen remains unidentified. Base qualities are missing; no much larger clone stands one base away.

Sequencing input: PBMCs. This clonotype was obtained from a man aged 35 to 55 in good health and CMV-seronegative. The sequence links TRBV9 to TRBJ2-3; 8 middle bases align to TRBD2. The CDR3 sequence is CASSVAGGQTDTQYF. The sequence in DNA is TGTGCCAGCAGCGTAGCGGGGGGGCAAACAGATACGCAGTATTTT.